The entry below describes one T cell receptor beta chain. This was a deep-level run. The input for sorted-subset replicate PCRs was roughly 180 ng DNA, some 28,000 T cell genomes. The data were produced by immunoSEQ multiplex PCR, yet TCRdb's version contains in-frame clones alone and is incomplete. In the table there are 2 million to 2.5 million clones, approximately 95% of which are singletons. The CDR3 totals 16 residues. Germline lookup yields CDR1 MNHEY and CDR2 SVGAGI. Trimming left V 0 bases short and J 0 bases short, with 10 bases between. The sample comes from a study of shared clonotypes between healthy human individuals.

The chain recombines TRBV6-5 with TRBJ2-3; D not certain. Material for sequencing was naive CD4+ T cells sorted from blood. Subset here: CD45RA+ positively selected. The TCR originated in a young man in good health. CDR3 sequence reads: CASSYSWGSSTDTQYF. The CDR3 DNA is TGTGCCAGCAGTTACTCTTGGGGATCTAGCACAGATACGCAGTATTTT.